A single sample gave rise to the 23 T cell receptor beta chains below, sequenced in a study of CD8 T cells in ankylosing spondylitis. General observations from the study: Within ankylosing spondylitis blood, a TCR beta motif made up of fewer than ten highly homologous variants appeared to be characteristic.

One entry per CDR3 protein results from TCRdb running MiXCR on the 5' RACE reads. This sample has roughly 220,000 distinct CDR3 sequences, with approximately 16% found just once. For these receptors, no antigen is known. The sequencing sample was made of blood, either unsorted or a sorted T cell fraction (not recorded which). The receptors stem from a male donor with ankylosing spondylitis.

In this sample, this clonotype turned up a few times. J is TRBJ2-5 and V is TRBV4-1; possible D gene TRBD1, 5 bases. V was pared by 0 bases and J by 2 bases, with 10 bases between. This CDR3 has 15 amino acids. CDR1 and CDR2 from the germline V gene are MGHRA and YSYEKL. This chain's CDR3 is CASSQEDTKQETQYF. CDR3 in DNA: TGCGCCAGCAGCCAAGAGGACACCAAGCAAGAGACCCAGTACTTC.

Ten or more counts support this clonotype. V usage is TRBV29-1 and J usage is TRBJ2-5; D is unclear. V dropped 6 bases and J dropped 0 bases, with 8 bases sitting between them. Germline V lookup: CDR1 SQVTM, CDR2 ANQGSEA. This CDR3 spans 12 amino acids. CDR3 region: CSVLIDQETQYF. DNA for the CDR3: TGCAGCGTCCTGATAGACCAAGAGACCCAGTACTTC.

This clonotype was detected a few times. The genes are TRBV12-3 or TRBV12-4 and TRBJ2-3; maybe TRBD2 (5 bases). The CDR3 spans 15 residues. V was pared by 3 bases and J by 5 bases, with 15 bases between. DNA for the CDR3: TGTGCCAGCAGTTTCGGCGTCGGGGTTGGAGATACGCAGTATTTT. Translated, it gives CASSFGVGVGDTQYF.

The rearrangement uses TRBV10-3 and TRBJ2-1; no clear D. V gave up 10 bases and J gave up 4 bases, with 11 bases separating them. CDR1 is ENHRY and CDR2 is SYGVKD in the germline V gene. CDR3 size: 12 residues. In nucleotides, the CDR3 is TGTGCCAAATCTCTACGGTACAATGAGCAGTTCTTC. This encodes CAKSLRYNEQFF.

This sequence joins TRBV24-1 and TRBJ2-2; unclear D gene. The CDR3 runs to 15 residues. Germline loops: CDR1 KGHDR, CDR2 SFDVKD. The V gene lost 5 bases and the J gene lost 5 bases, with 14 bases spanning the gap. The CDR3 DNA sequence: TGTGCCACCAGTGCCCCCCAGTCTGGGACCGGGGAGCTGTTTTTT. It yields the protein CATSAPQSGTGELFF.

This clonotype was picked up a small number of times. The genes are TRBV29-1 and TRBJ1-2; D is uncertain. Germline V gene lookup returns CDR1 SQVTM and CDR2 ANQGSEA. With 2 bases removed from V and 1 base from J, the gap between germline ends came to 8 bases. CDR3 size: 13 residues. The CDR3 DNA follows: TGCAGCGTTGAAAGGGTCGATAACTATGGCTACACCTTC. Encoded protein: CSVERVDNYGYTF. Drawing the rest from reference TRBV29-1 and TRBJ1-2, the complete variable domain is SAVISQKPSRDICQRGTSLTIQCQVDSQVTMMFWYRQQPGQSLTLIATANQGSEATYESGFVIDKFPISRPNLTFSTLTVSNMSPEDSSIYLCSVERVDNYGYTFGSGTRLTVV.

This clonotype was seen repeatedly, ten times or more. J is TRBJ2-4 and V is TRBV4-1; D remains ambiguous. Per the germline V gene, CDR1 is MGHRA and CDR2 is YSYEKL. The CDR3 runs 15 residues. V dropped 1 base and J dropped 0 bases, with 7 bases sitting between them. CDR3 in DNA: TGCGCCAGCAGCCAAGTGCAGCTAGCCAAAAACATTCAGTACTTC. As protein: CASSQVQLAKNIQYF.

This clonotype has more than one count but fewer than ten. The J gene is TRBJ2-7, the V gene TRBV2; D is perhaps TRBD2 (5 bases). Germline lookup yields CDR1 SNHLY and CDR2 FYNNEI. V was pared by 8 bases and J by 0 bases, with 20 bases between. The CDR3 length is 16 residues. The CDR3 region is CASFEGSGGFSYEQYF. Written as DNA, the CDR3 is TGTGCCAGCTTTGAGGGCTCCGGCGGGTTCTCCTACGAGCAGTACTTC.

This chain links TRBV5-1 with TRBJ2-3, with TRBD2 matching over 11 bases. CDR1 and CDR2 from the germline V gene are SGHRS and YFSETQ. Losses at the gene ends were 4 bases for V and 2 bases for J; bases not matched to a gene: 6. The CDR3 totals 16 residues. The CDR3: CASSQTSGETTDTQYF. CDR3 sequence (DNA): TGCGCCAGCAGCCAGACTAGCGGGGAAACCACAGATACGCAGTATTTT.

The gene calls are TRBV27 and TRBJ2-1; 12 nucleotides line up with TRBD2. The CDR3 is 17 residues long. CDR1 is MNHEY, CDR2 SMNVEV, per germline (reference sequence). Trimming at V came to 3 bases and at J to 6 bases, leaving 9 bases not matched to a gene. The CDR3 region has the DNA TGTGCCAGCAGTTTTATGCCTAGCGGGAGGGTCGGCAATGAGCAGTTCTTC. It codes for CASSFMPSGRVGNEQFF.

In nucleotides, the CDR3 is TGTGCCAGCAGCTTGGATTCAGGGGCCCACGAGCAGTACTTC. Its protein product is CASSLDSGAHEQYF. The chain combines TRBV5-6 with TRBJ2-7; tentative D call: TRBD1 (6 bases). This CDR3 contains 14 residues. V was pared by 0 bases and J by 5 bases, with 12 bases between. Germline CDR1 SGHDT, CDR2 YYEEEE.

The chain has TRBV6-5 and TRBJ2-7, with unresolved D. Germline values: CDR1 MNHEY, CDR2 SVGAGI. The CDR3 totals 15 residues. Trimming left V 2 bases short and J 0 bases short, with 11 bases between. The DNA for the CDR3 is TGTGCCAGCAGTTACGAAGAGGCCGACTCCTACGAGCAGTACTTC. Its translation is CASSYEEADSYEQYF.

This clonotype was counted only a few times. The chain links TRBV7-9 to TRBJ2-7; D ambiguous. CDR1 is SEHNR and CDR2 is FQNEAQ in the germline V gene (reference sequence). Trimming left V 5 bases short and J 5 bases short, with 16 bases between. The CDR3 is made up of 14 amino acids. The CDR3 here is CASSHPTGIHEQYF. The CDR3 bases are TGTGCCAGCAGCCACCCCACGGGCATCCACGAGCAGTACTTC.

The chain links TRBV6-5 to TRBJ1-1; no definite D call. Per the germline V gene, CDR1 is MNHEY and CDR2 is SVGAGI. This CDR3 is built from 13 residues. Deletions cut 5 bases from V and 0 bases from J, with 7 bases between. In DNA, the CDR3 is TGTGCCAGCAGTGCGGCTGTGAACACTGAAGCTTTCTTT. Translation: CASSAAVNTEAFF.

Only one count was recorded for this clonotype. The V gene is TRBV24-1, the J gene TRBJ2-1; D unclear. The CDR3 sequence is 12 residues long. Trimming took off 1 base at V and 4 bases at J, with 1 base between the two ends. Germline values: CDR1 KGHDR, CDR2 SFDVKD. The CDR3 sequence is CATSDFYNEQFF. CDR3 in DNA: TGTGCCACCAGTGATTTTTACAATGAGCAGTTCTTC.

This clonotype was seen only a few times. The CDR3, as DNA: TGTGCCAGCAGCGGGACGGGAAGGGACGATTATGAAAAACTGTTTTTT. It translates to CASSGTGRDDYEKLFF. The rearrangement links TRBV7-9 to TRBJ1-4, with D perhaps TRBD1 (5 bases). Trimming removed 5 bases from V and 6 bases from J, with 19 bases in between. The CDR3 is 16 amino acids. Germline-derived CDR1 and CDR2 are SEHNR and FQNEAQ (reference sequence).

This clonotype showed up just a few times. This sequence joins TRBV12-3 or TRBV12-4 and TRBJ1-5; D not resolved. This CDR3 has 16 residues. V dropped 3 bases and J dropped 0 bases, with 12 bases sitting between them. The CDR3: CASSFLALHSNQPQHF. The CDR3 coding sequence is TGTGCCAGCAGTTTCTTGGCACTCCATAGCAATCAGCCCCAGCATTTT.

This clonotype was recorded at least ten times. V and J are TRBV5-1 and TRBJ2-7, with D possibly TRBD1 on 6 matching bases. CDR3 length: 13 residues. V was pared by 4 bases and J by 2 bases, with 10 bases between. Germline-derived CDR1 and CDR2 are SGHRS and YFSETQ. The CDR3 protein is CASSPGDTYEQYF. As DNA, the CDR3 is TGCGCCAGCAGCCCAGGGGATACCTACGAGCAGTACTTC.

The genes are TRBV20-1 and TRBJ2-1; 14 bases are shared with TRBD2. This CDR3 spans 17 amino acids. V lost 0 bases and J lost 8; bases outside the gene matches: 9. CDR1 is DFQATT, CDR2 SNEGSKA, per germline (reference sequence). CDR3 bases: TGCAGTGCTAGAGAGGACCGACTAGCGGGAGGGCCTTATGAGCAGTTCTTC. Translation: CSAREDRLAGGPYEQFF.

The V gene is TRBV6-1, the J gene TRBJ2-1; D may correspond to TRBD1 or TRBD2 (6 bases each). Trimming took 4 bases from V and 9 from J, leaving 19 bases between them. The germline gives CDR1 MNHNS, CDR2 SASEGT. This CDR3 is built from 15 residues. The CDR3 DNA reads TGTGCCAGCAGTGGTTGGCGGGGTGGGGGCGGTGAGCAGTTCTTC. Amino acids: CASSGWRGGGGEQFF.

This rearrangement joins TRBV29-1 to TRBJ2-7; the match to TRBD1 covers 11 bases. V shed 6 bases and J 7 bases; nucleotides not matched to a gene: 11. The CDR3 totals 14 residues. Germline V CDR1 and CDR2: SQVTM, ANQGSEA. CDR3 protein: CSVRGQGATSEQYF. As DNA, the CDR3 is TGCAGCGTCCGCGGACAGGGGGCTACTTCTGAGCAGTACTTC.

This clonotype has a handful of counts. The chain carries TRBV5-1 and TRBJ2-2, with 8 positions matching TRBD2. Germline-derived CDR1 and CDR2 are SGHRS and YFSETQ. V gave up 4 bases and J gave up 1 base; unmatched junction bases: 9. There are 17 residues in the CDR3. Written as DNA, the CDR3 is TGCGCCAGCAGCACCGAAAGAGCGGGGGAGAACACCGGGGAGCTGTTTTTT. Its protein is CASSTERAGENTGELFF.

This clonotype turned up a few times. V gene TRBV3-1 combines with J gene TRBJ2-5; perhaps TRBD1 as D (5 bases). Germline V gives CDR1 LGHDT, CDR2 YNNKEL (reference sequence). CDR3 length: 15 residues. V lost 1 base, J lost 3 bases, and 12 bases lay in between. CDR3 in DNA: TGTGCCAGCAGCCAAGGTCCAGGGATGGAAGAGACCCAGTACTTC. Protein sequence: CASSQGPGMEETQYF.